Listed here is a single TCR beta chain. The data stem from a study of blood T cell repertoires in COVID-19. Original handling: Nucleated cell number was recorded as an estimate derived from reference gene primer amplification. TCRdb's table, derived via immunoSEQ multiplex PCR, lists solely in-frame clones and lacks some. V and J calls and clone size come straight from that table; D and trimming were deduced from the DNA. The sample comprises about 400,000 clones, nearly 90% of which are singletons, and roughly 1.9% rests with the top ten. Germline CDR1 SGHRS, CDR2 YFSETQ. V lost 2 bases and J lost 7; bases outside the gene matches: 7. This CDR3 is 14 amino acids long. The study drew participants aged about 18 to 95 years from roughly 25 US areas. Cohort assignment relied on participant-reported clinical history.

This chain joins TRBV5-1 and TRBJ1-2; 8 positions agree with TRBD1. This TCR derives from a woman aged 40 to 49 with acute COVID-19. Sequenced sample: PBMCs or T cells enriched from blood (not recorded which). In DNA, the CDR3 is TGCGCCAGCAGCTTAGGACAGGGTGAGCTTGGCTACACCTTC. Protein: CASSLGQGELGYTF.